The 29 T cell receptor beta chains reported below all come from one sample, sequenced in a study of sequential checkpoint blockade in melanoma. The repertoire was sequenced with immunoSEQ multiplex PCR; TCRdb's copy has only in-frame clones and lacks some. The sample consists of 10,000 to 15,000 clones, less than 75% of them appearing once. The treatment was: randomized to nivolumab then ipilimumab (arm A) or the reverse (arm B). Sequences were derived from CD8+ T cells sorted from blood (inferred from file names), sampled from a patient given nivolumab and ipilimumab in sequence. These receptors originate from a human donor with melanoma.

This clone has only a few counts. The DNA for the CDR3 is TGTGCCAGCAGTCTCAGACAGGGGGCCGGGTACGAGCAGTACTTC. Amino acids: CASSLRQGAGYEQYF. This sequence joins TRBV2 and TRBJ2-7, with 10 bases identical to TRBD1. The ends lost 5 bases at V and 4 bases at J; junction bases unmatched: 8. CDR1 and CDR2 from the germline V gene are SNHLY and FYNNEI. The CDR3 loop spans 15 amino acids.

The rearrangement uses TRBV6-5 and TRBJ2-2, with D hard to call. V was shortened by 6 bases and J by 4 bases, with 9 bases between the two germline ends. CDR1 is MNHEY and CDR2 is SVGAGI in the germline V gene. This CDR3 contains 13 residues. CDR3 sequence (DNA): TGTGCCAGCAGGGCCTCAACCACCGGGGAGCTGTTTTTT. Translated, it gives CASRASTTGELFF.

This chain connects TRBV4-1 to TRBJ2-2, with 7 bases aligning to TRBD1. V was pared by 4 bases and J by 3 bases, with 5 bases of the junction left unmatched. From germline, CDR1 is MGHRA and CDR2 YSYEKL. The CDR3 spans 15 residues. The CDR3 region has the DNA TGCGCCAGCAGCCGTGACAGGGTCTACACCGGGGAGCTGTTTTTT. It codes for CASSRDRVYTGELFF.

This clone was seen a handful of times. The genes are TRBV4-3 and TRBJ1-6; 7 bases agree with TRBD1. V dropped 1 base and J dropped 9; count of bases not matched to a gene: 6. CDR1 is LGHNA, CDR2 YSLEER, per germline. The CDR3 runs 15 residues. The CDR3 DNA follows: TGCGCCAGCAGCCAAGGGATAGGGGGCTTTTCACCCCTCCACTTT. It encodes CASSQGIGGFSPLHF.

This rearrangement joins TRBV5-1 to TRBJ2-7, with TRBD1 matching 8 bases. Germline trimming cut 3 bases from V and 4 bases from J; bases unmatched to any gene: 12. This CDR3 has 16 residues. CDR1 is SGHRS, CDR2 YFSETQ, per germline. Written as DNA, the CDR3 is TGCGCCAGCAGCTGGACCACCTCAGGGGGCTCGTACGAGCAGTACTTC. Its protein product is CASSWTTSGGSYEQYF.

This clone was counted between two and nine times. The CDR3, as DNA: TGTGCCAGCAGCCAAACTAGCGGGAGGGACTCCTACAATGAGCAGTTCTTC. Translated, it gives CASSQTSGRDSYNEQFF. The chain has TRBV11-2 and TRBJ2-1; 13 positions match TRBD2. Germline V gives CDR1 SGHAT, CDR2 FQNNGV. This CDR3 spans 17 amino acids. V lost 5 bases and J lost 0; bases outside the gene matches: 4.

V and J are TRBV7-9 and TRBJ2-1; 10 bases are a match to TRBD1. Trimming cost V 6 bases and J 10 bases; bases outside gene matches: 9. This CDR3 is built from 14 residues. Per germline, CDR1 SEHNR and CDR2 FQNEAQ (reference sequence). The CDR3 region has the DNA TGTGCCAGCAGTTTCGGGACAGGGGTAAGCGAGCAGTTCTTC. Translating it yields CASSFGTGVSEQFF.

The V gene is TRBV5-8, the J gene TRBJ2-1; TRBD2 agrees at 12 bases. Germline lookup yields CDR1 SGHTS and CDR2 YDEGEE. This CDR3 comprises 15 residues. V was clipped by 3 bases and J by 7 bases; unmatched bases: 5. CDR3 protein: CASSWGLAGDNEQFF. The DNA for the CDR3 is TGTGCCAGCAGCTGGGGACTAGCGGGTGATAATGAGCAGTTCTTC. The full variable domain, its missing parts supplied by reference TRBV5-8 and TRBJ2-1, is EAGVTQSPTHLIKTRGQQATLRCSPISGHTSVYWYQQALGLGLQFLLWYDEGEERNRGNFPPRFSGRQFPNYSSELNVNALELEDSALYLCASSWGLAGDNEQFFGPGTRLTVL.

This sequence joins TRBV7-6 and TRBJ2-2; no firm D call. Between the trimmed V and J ends, which lost 4 bases and 7 bases, there was a span of 19 bases. CDR3 length: 16 residues. Germline CDR1 SGHVS, CDR2 FNYEAQ. This CDR3 is CASSSLDWQTLGELFF. For the CDR3, the DNA is TGTGCCAGCAGCTCGCTAGACTGGCAGACCCTCGGGGAGCTGTTTTTT.

This clone was detected only a few times. The chain uses TRBV4-2 and TRBJ1-1; no firm D call. V was cut by 5 bases and J by 3 bases, with 10 bases left in between. The CDR3 is 13 amino acids. Germline V gives CDR1 LGHNA, CDR2 YNFKEQ. CDR3 amino acids: CASSSYGDTEAFF. In DNA, the CDR3 is TGTGCCAGCAGCTCCTACGGGGACACTGAAGCTTTCTTT.

The genes are TRBV11-3 and TRBJ1-2; 7 bases map to TRBD1. Trimming took 1 base from V and 7 from J; bases not matched to a gene: 6. Per germline, CDR1 SGHNT and CDR2 YENEEA. The CDR3 sequence is 14 residues long. CDR3 sequence (DNA): TGTGCCAGCAGCTTAGCGACGACAGGGTTTGGCTACACCTTC. It specifies CASSLATTGFGYTF.

This clone came up a few times. The chain employs TRBV5-8 and TRBJ2-1, with a possible D match to TRBD2 (6 bases). V gave up 3 bases and J gave up 5 bases, with 15 bases separating them. CDR1 is SGHTS and CDR2 is YDEGEE in the germline V gene. This CDR3 is 15 amino acids long. The CDR3, as DNA: TGTGCCAGCAGCTCGCGGGGTCGCGGGGACAATGAGCAGTTCTTC. This translates into CASSSRGRGDNEQFF.

The CDR3 loop reads CASSQDASGYNEQFF. The CDR3, as DNA: TGTGCCAGCAGCCAAGACGCTAGCGGATACAATGAGCAGTTCTTC. The chain recombines TRBV5-4 with TRBJ2-1; 7 nucleotides agree with TRBD2. The J segment lost 4 bases and the V segment lost 4 bases, leaving 8 bases of the junction unmatched. The CDR3 spans 15 residues. Per germline, CDR1 SGHNT and CDR2 YYREEE (reference sequence).

The V gene is TRBV7-9, the J gene TRBJ2-7; TRBD1 agrees at 9 bases. The CDR3 totals 14 residues. CDR1 and CDR2 from the germline V gene are SEHNR and FQNEAQ (reference sequence). J lost 3 bases, V lost 3 bases, and 3 bases had no gene match. The CDR3 nucleotides are TGTGCCAGCAGCTTCGGGACAGGGTTCTACGAGCAGTACTTC. Amino acid sequence: CASSFGTGFYEQYF.

The chain is built from TRBV19 and TRBJ2-4; D is unresolved. Germline assignment: CDR1 LNHDA and CDR2 SQIVND (reference sequence). The germline V and J ends were trimmed by 2 bases and 3 bases, with 14 bases remaining between them. The CDR3 loop spans 16 amino acids. CDR3 loop: CASSITAPLDKNIQYF. The CDR3 DNA sequence: TGTGCCAGTAGTATAACAGCCCCCCTGGACAAAAACATTCAGTACTTC.

The chain recombines TRBV18 with TRBJ1-6, with D uncertain. V shed 2 bases and J shed 10 bases, with 18 bases lying between them. This CDR3 contains 16 residues. The germline gives CDR1 KGHSH, CDR2 LQKENI. CDR3 protein: CASSPSGANIGSPLHF. DNA of the CDR3: TGTGCCAGCTCACCATCGGGAGCAAACATCGGCTCACCCCTCCACTTT.

The chain is built from TRBV6-5 and TRBJ2-3; D is possibly TRBD2 (7 bases). This CDR3 has 15 amino acids. Germline V gene data show CDR1 as MNHEY and CDR2 as SVGAGI. Trimming took 5 bases from V and 2 from J, leaving 14 bases between them. The chain's CDR3 is CASSRRGLDTDTQYF. The CDR3 region has the DNA TGTGCCAGCAGTCGGCGGGGGCTAGACACAGATACGCAGTATTTT.

This clone was detected only once. The chain has TRBV7-9 and TRBJ1-1, with 9 bases identical to TRBD1. The germline V gene encodes CDR1 SEHNR and CDR2 FQNEAQ (reference sequence). V shed 5 bases and J 4 bases; nucleotides not matched to a gene: 5. The CDR3 runs to 14 residues. DNA for the CDR3: TGTGCCAGCAGCCCAGGGACAGGGATCACTGAAGCTTTCTTT. This sequence encodes CASSPGTGITEAFF.

The CDR3 DNA reads TGTGCCAGCAGCTACCGGACAGGGCTCTCTGGAAACACCATATATTTT. Translated, it gives CASSYRTGLSGNTIYF. This chain connects TRBV7-9 to TRBJ1-3; 8 bases are shared with TRBD1. Looked up from germline, CDR1 is SEHNR and CDR2 is FQNEAQ (reference sequence). The junction had 5 bases not matched to a gene; V was cut back by 4 bases and J by 0 bases. CDR3 length equals 16 residues.

This clone was counted only a few times. This chain links TRBV6-5 with TRBJ2-5, with D perhaps matching TRBD2 (7 bases). The CDR3 has 12 amino acids. Germline loops: CDR1 MNHEY, CDR2 SVGAGI. The V and J ends lost 8 bases and 5 bases respectively, with 12 bases between them. Here the CDR3 reads CASLGGGETQYF. The CDR3 nucleotides are TGTGCCAGCCTAGGGGGAGGGGAGACCCAGTACTTC.

V and J are TRBV19 and TRBJ2-7; 7 bases are shared with TRBD1. Germline assignment: CDR1 LNHDA and CDR2 SQIVND (reference sequence). The length of the CDR3 is 17 residues. V shed 1 base, J shed 0 bases, and the junction held 9 bases outside the gene matches. The CDR3 coding sequence is TGTGCCAGTAGTATAGGCCTTACAGGGGCAAACTCCTACGAGCAGTACTTC. Its protein product is CASSIGLTGANSYEQYF.

The genes are TRBV12-5 and TRBJ2-1; D may be TRBD2 (5 bases). The length of the CDR3 is 16 residues. CDR1 LGHNT and CDR2 FRNRAP come from the germline V gene. V lost 2 bases to trimming and J lost 5 bases, with 16 bases between them. The CDR3 spells CASGLLPGGADNEQFF. CDR3 bases: TGTGCTAGTGGTTTGCTCCCCGGAGGCGCCGACAATGAGCAGTTCTTC.

The chain has TRBV6-4 and TRBJ1-1, with D tentatively TRBD1 (5 bases). The CDR3 consists of 16 residues. The germline V gene encodes CDR1 MRHNA and CDR2 SNTAGT. V gave up 4 bases and J gave up 2 bases, with 17 bases separating them. CDR3 in amino acids: CASSAQVGAGNTEAFF. For the CDR3, the DNA is TGTGCCAGCAGTGCACAGGTAGGAGCGGGAAACACTGAAGCTTTCTTT.

CDR3 amino acids: CASSIGVAPPGELFF. CDR3 bases: TGTGCCAGTAGTATCGGGGTAGCCCCACCCGGGGAGCTGTTTTTT. The chain couples TRBV19 to TRBJ2-2, with D perhaps matching TRBD2 (5 bases). The CDR3 runs 15 residues. Trimming took off 3 bases at V and 6 bases at J, with 14 bases between the two ends. CDR1 is LNHDA, CDR2 SQIVND, per germline (reference sequence).

The chain combines TRBV7-2 with TRBJ2-7, with 9 bases aligning to TRBD2. This CDR3 is built from 15 residues. Germline assignment: CDR1 SGHTA and CDR2 FQGNSA. V was clipped by 1 base and J by 4 bases; unmatched bases: 5. CDR3 protein: CASSLGSGGLYEQYF. As DNA, the CDR3 is TGTGCCAGCAGCTTAGGTAGCGGGGGACTTTACGAGCAGTACTTC.

This chain uses TRBV5-5 with TRBJ2-7, with 8 bases identical to TRBD1. The V and J ends lost 3 bases and 2 bases, in that order; junction bases with no gene match: 4. This CDR3 region has 14 residues. CDR1 and CDR2 from the germline V gene are SGHKS and YYEKEE (reference sequence). DNA for the CDR3: TGTGCCAGCAGCTGGACAGGGACTGCCTACGAGCAGTACTTC. This encodes CASSWTGTAYEQYF.

This clone showed up just a few times. The rearrangement joins TRBV4-2 to TRBJ2-5, with D possibly being TRBD1 (6 bases). The tail of the sequence fits TRBJ2-7 better, so the J call may be wrong. Germline lookup yields CDR1 LGHNA and CDR2 YNFKEQ. The CDR3 runs 14 residues. In DNA form, the CDR3 reads TGTGCCAGCAGCCAAGATAGGGGGACCTACGAGCAGTACTTC. Translated, it gives CASSQDRGTYEQYF.

In this sample, this clone is medium-sized (0.01 to 0.1%). The rearrangement joins TRBV28 to TRBJ2-7; D not certain. Germline V gene lookup returns CDR1 MDHEN and CDR2 SYDVKM. The CDR3 covers 12 residues. Trimming shortened V by 3 bases and J by 3 bases, and 6 bases separated the two germline ends. DNA of the CDR3: TGTGCCAGCAGTTTGAGCCACTACGAGCAGTACTTC. This encodes CASSLSHYEQYF.

The chain recombines TRBV6-1 with TRBJ2-7; 10 bases are a match to TRBD1. Germline loops: CDR1 MNHNS, CDR2 SASEGT. CDR3 length equals 15 residues. J gave up 6 bases and V 4 bases, and 9 bases lay outside the gene matches. The CDR3 reads CASSVTGTGVREQYF. The CDR3 DNA reads as TGTGCCAGCAGTGTAACCGGGACAGGGGTTCGCGAGCAGTACTTC.